A single sample is the source of the 2 T cell receptor beta chains below, sequenced in a study of cytomegalovirus exposure and HLA in healthy donors. Vbeta (60) and Jbeta (13) primers were used in the PCR. TCRdb keeps only in-frame clones here, not all; method: immunoSEQ multiplex PCR. The sample holds roughly 180,000 clones, under 80% seen once. Sequencing was carried out using PBMCs. Receptors were obtained from a young woman in good health and CMV-seropositive.

On this clone: Its ends do not fully match the called genes, so a read error is possible. The rearrangement links TRBV7-9 to TRBJ2-5; possible D gene TRBD1, 6 bases. From germline, CDR1 is SEHNR and CDR2 FQNEAQ (reference sequence). The CDR3 extends over 16 amino acids. The CDR3 DNA reads TGTTCCAGCAGCACCAGGACTGGACAGAGCCAAGAGACCCAGTACTTC. It encodes CSSSTRTGQSQETQYF.

The chain combines TRBV28 with TRBJ2-4; 7 nucleotides match TRBD1. The trim removed 5 bases at V and 6 bases at J, leaving 7 bases unmatched. CDR1 is MDHEN and CDR2 is SYDVKM in the germline V gene. CDR3 length: 14 residues. CDR3 region: CASSQTGALNIQYF. The CDR3 bases are TGTGCCAGCAGTCAAACAGGGGCCTTAAACATTCAGTACTTC.